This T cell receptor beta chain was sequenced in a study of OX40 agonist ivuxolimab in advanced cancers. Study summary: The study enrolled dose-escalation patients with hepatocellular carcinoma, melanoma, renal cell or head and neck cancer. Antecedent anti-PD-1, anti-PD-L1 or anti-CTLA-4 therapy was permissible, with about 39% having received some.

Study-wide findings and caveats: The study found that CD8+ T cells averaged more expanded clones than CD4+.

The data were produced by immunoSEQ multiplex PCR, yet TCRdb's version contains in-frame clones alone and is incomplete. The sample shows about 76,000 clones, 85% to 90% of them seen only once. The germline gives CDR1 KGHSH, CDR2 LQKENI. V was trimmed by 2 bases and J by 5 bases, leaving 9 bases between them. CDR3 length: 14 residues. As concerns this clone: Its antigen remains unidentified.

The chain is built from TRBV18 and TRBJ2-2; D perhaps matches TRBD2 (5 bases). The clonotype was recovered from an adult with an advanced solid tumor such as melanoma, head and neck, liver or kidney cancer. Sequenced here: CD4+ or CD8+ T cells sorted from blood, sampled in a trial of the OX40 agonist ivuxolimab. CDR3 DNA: TGTGCCAGCTCACCAGCGGGCGGGACCGGGGAGCTGTTTTTT. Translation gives CASSPAGGTGELFF.